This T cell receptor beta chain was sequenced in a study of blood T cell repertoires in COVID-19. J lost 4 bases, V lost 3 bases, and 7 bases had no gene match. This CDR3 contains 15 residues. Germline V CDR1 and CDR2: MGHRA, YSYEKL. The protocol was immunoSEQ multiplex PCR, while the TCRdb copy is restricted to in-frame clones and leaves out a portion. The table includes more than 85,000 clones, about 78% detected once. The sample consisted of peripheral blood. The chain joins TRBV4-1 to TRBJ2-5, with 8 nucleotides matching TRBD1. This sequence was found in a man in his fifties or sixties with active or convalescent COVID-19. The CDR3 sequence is CASSHGQGLRETQYF. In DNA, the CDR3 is TGCGCCAGCAGCCACGGACAGGGTCTTAGAGAGACCCAGTACTTC.